These T cell receptor beta chains were read from a single sample in a study of cytotoxic CD8 clonotypes in ibrutinib-treated CLL. Clones were read by immunoSEQ multiplex PCR, and TCRdb kept only the in-frame ones, dropping some. The sample lists 60,000 to 70,000 clones; around 52% were seen once. The sequencing here drew on PBMCs, taken after 12 months of ibrutinib treatment. The receptors originated from a human donor with chronic lymphocytic leukemia. Both conserved end residues are part of each CDR3. A D gene is named only where the DNA matches it firmly. Clone size appears in some rows only: once, few, many, or a class for an expanded clone.

j_gene,abundance,v_gene,d_gene,CDR3nt,CDR3aa
TRBJ1-2,-,TRBV5-6,-,TGTGCCAGCAGCTTGGGGGCTATTAACTATGGCTACACCTTC,CASSLGAINYGYTF
TRBJ2-3,few,TRBV5-1,-,TGCGCCAGCACGACCGGGGGGCCTACAGATACGCAGTATTTT,CASTTGGPTDTQYF
TRBJ1-4,-,TRBV29-1,-,TGCAGCGTAAACAGGGTCGGAGAAAAACTGTTTTTT,CSVNRVGEKLFF
TRBJ1-5,-,TRBV10-3,-,TGTGCCATCAGTAGGGTGGGCAATCAGCCCCAGCATTTT,CAISRVGNQPQHF
TRBJ2-7,-,TRBV7-2,-,TGTGCCAGCAGCTTATCGGGATCCTACGAGCAGTACTTC,CASSLSGSYEQYF
TRBJ2-5,-,TRBV11-2,TRBD2,TGTGCCAGCCGCTCTCGGATAGCGGGCTCAGAGACCCAGTACTTC,CASRSRIAGSETQYF
TRBJ1-2,-,TRBV7-9,TRBD1,TGTGCCAGCAGCTTAGACAGGGGGCATAGTGGCTACACCTTC,CASSLDRGHSGYTF
TRBJ1-2,many,TRBV6-5,-,TGTGCCAGCAGTTATTACTTTTCTGGGACTCACTATGGCTACACCTTC,CASSYYFSGTHYGYTF
TRBJ2-3,many,TRBV6-5,-,TGTGCCAGCAGCCCGAGTGGAGATACGCAGTATTTT,CASSPSGDTQYF
TRBJ2-1,-,TRBV10-3,TRBD2,TGTGCCATCGGGACTACCTACAATGAGCAGTTCTTC,CAIGTTYNEQFF
TRBJ2-5,-,TRBV6-5,-,TGTGCCAGCAGTTACTCCGATGCTACCCAGTACTTC,CASSYSDATQYF
TRBJ2-2,few,TRBV6-5,-,TGTGCCAGCAGCCCCCGGGGTGTCGAGACCGGGGAGCTGTTTTTT,CASSPRGVETGELFF
TRBJ1-1,-,TRBV5-1,TRBD1,TGCGCCAGCAGCTTGTCAGGGGGCACTGAAGCTTTCTTT,CASSLSGGTEAFF
TRBJ1-1,-,TRBV25-1,-,TGTGCCAGCAAAAGCTTTTCAGGGCGGAACACTGAAGCTTTCTTT,CASKSFSGRNTEAFF
TRBJ1-5,-,TRBV5-4,TRBD1,TGTGCCAGCAGCGTCAACAGGGGCCAGCCCCAGCATTTT,CASSVNRGQPQHF
TRBJ1-5,once,TRBV6-1,-,TGTGCCAGCAGTGAGGTGGGAAATCAGCCCCAGCATTTT,CASSEVGNQPQHF